This T cell receptor beta chain was identified during a study of blood T cell repertoires in COVID-19. Germline V gene sequence: CDR1 SGDLS, CDR2 YYNGEE. The CDR3 is made up of 14 amino acids. Deletions cut 4 bases from V and 1 base from J, with 11 bases between. The protocol was immunoSEQ multiplex PCR, while the TCRdb copy is restricted to in-frame clones and leaves out a portion. The sample has 50,000 to 65,000 clones, 80% to 90% seen once. This clone was seen a single time. Sample: peripheral blood. The clonotype was recovered from a human donor in a cohort sampled during active COVID-19. This chain joins TRBV9 and TRBJ1-1; the D is unclear. CDR3 DNA sequence: TGTGCCAGCAGCCCAACGGACTGGAACACTGAAGCTTTCTTT. As protein: CASSPTDWNTEAFF.